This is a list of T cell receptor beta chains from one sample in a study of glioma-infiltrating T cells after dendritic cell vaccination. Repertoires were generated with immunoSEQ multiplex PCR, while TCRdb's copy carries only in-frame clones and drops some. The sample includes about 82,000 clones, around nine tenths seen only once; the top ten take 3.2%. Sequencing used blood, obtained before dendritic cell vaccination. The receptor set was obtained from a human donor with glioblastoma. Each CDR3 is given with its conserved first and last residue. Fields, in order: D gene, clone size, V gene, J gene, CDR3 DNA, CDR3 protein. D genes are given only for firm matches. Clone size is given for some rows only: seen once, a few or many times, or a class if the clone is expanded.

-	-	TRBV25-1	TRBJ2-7	TGTGCCAGCAGTGGCATTCGGAGCGAGCAGTACTTC	CASSGIRSEQYF
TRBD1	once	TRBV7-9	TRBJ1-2	TGTGCCAGCAGATATGACAGGGGAGATGGCTACACCTTC	CASRYDRGDGYTF
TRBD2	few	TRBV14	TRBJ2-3	TGTGCCAGCAGCCGCTGGAGCGGGGCGCTCCCGGATACGCAGTATTTT	CASSRWSGALPDTQYF
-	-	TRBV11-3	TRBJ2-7	TGTGCCAGCAGCTTCGGCGGGGAGCAGTACTTC	CASSFGGEQYF
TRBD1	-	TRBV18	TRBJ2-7	TGTGCCAGCTCACCCAGAAGGACAGGGGGCAAAGTTCCCTACGAGCAGTACTTC	CASSPRRTGGKVPYEQYF
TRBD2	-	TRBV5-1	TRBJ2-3	TGCGCCAGCAGCTTGGCAAGGTCCGGCGGGAGCGGAGTTAGCACAGATACGCAGTATTTT	CASSLARSGGSGVSTDTQYF
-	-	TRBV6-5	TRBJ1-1	TGTGCCAGCAGTTTACAGGGCCGGAACACTGAAGCTTTCTTT	CASSLQGRNTEAFF
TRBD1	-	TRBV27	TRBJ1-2	TGTGCCAGCAGTTGGACAGGGGCGAGCACTAACTATGGCTACACCTTC	CASSWTGASTNYGYTF
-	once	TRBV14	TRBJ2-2	TGTGCCAGCAGCCAAACGGTCGGCACCGGGGAGCTGTTTTTT	CASSQTVGTGELFF
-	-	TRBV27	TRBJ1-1	TGTGCCAGCAGTTCTGGGGGCCCAGGGCTGGGCACTGAAGCTTTCTTT	CASSSGGPGLGTEAFF
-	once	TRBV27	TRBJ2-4	TGTGCCAGCAGTCTCCCCGGGGCCAAAAACATTCAGTACTTC	CASSLPGAKNIQYF
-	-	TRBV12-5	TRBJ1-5	TGTGCTAGTGGTTCTGATCCAGGGTACTATAGCAATCAGCCCCAGCATTTT	CASGSDPGYYSNQPQHF
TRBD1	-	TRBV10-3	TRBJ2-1	TGTGCCATCACCGGAGGGACAGGCGATGAGCAGTTCTTC	CAITGGTGDEQFF
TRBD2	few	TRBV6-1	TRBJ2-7	TGTGCCAGCAGATTAGCGGGACGGTACGAGCAGTACTTC	CASRLAGRYEQYF
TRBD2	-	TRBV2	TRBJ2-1	TGTGCCAGCAGTGGGGGTGGGACTAGCGGGAATGAGCAGTTCTTC	CASSGGGTSGNEQFF
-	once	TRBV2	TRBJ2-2	TGTGCCAGCACAGGGTGGGGTAACACCGGGGAGCTGTTTTTT	CASTGWGNTGELFF
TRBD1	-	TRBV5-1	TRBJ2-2	TGCGCCAGCAGGGACGGGACAGCGAACACCGGGGAGCTGTTTTTT	CASRDGTANTGELFF
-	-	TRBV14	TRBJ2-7	TGTGCCAGCAGCCAAGGTCGCTGGAAGGGAGACCCCTACGAGCAGTACTTC	CASSQGRWKGDPYEQYF
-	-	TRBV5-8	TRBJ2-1	TGTGCCAGCTCCCGCAGATACAATGAGCAGTTCTTC	CASSRRYNEQFF
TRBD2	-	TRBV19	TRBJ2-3	TGTGCCAGTACTACAACATGGACTAGCGGAAACACAGATACGCAGTATTTT	CASTTTWTSGNTDTQYF
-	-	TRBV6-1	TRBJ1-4	TGTGCCAGCAGGGAGTTCCCGAATGAAAAACTGTTTTTT	CASREFPNEKLFF
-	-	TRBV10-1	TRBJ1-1	TGCGCCAGCAGTGATGGCTACACTGAAGCTTTCTTT	CASSDGYTEAFF
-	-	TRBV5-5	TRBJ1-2	TGTGCCAGCAGCTTGGGGGCCCCCTCCTATGGCTACACCTTC	CASSLGAPSYGYTF
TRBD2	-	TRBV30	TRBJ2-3	TGTGCCTGGAAACTAGCGGGAGCAGGGGATACGCAGTATTTT	CAWKLAGAGDTQYF
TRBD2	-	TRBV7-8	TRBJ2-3	TGTGCCAGCAGCTCCTCGGGGACTAGTGTCGCAGATACGCAGTATTTT	CASSSSGTSVADTQYF
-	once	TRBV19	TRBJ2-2	TGTGCCAGTAGTTTTATGGGGGAGCTGTTTTTT	CASSFMGELFF
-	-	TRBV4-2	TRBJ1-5	TGTGCCAGCAGCCAAGTTGTCAGGGGTAGGAATCAGCCCCAGCATTTT	CASSQVVRGRNQPQHF
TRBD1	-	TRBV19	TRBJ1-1	TGTGCCAGTAGAGAGACAGGGGATGGCACTGAAGCTTTCTTT	CASRETGDGTEAFF
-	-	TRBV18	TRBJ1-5	TGTGCCAGCTCAGACAGTTCAGGCCAGCCCCAGCATTTT	CASSDSSGQPQHF
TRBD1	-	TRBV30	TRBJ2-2	TGTGCCTGGAGTCCCAAAGACAGGGTTAACACCGGGGAGCTGTTTTTT	CAWSPKDRVNTGELFF
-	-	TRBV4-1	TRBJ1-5	TGCGCCAGCAGCCAAGGAGGACTGAGCAATCAGCCCCAGCATTTT	CASSQGGLSNQPQHF
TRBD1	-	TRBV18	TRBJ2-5	TGTGCCAGCTCACCACGGACAGGGGCCCAAGAGACCCAGTACTTC	CASSPRTGAQETQYF
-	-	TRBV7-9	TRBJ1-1	TGTGCCAGCAGCTTGGGGGGGGCCTGGGAGGCCACTGAAGCTTTCTTT	CASSLGGAWEATEAFF
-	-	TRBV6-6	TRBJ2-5	TGTGCCAGCAGTTACTTCAGGGGAGAGACCCAGTACTTC	CASSYFRGETQYF
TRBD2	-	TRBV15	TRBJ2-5	TGTGCCACCAGCAGCCTAGCGGGAGTCTTTCTGGAGACCCAGTACTTC	CATSSLAGVFLETQYF
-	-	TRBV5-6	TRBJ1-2	TGTGCCAGCAGCATTGAACAGGGAGTTGGGAACTATGGCTACACCTTC	CASSIEQGVGNYGYTF
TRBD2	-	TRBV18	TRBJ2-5	TGTGCCAGCTCTCGATCCGGGACTAGCGGATCAGAGACCCAGTACTTC	CASSRSGTSGSETQYF
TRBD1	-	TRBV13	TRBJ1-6	TGTGCCAGCAGCCTGGGACAGGGGATGAATTCACCCCTCCACTTT	CASSLGQGMNSPLHF
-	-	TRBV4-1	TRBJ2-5	TGCGCCAGCAGCCAAGCCCCGGGGGAAAGGACCCAGTACTTC	CASSQAPGERTQYF
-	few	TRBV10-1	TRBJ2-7	TGCGCCAGCAGTGAGTCCGGGGGCTACGAGCAGTACTTC	CASSESGGYEQYF
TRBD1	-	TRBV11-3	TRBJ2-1	TGTGCCAGCAGCTCCAACCGGGACAGCTCCTACAATGAGCAGTTCTTC	CASSSNRDSSYNEQFF
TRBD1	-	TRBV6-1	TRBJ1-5	TGTGCCAGCAGTGAGACAGGGGGCGTCCAGCCCCAGCATTTT	CASSETGGVQPQHF
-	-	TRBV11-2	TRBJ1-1	TGTGCCAGCAGCTTAAACGCAGGTTTGAACACTGAAGCTTTCTTT	CASSLNAGLNTEAFF
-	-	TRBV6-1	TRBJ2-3	TGTGCCAGCAGTGAAGAGCTCCGAGATACGCAGTATTTT	CASSEELRDTQYF
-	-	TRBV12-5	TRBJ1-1	TGTGCTAGTGGTTTGGAATACAGGGAAGGTTTGACTGAAGCTTTCTTT	CASGLEYREGLTEAFF
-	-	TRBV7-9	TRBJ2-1	TGTGCCAGCAGCTTAGCGGGGGGAGGAGGGCCCTTCGCGGGTGAGCAGTTCTTC	CASSLAGGGGPFAGEQFF
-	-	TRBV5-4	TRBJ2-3	TGTGCCAGCAGCCCTAGACTACTTTCCACAGATACGCAGTATTTT	CASSPRLLSTDTQYF
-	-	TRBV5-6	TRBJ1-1	TGTGCCAGCAGCGCCTTGACAGGAAGGAGGTGGAACACTGAAGCTTTCTTT	CASSALTGRRWNTEAFF
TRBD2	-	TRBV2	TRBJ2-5	TGTGCCAGTACTAGCGCCCCGGAAGAGACCCAGTACTTC	CASTSAPEETQYF
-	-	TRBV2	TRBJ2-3	TGTGCCAGCAGGGAGGCCCCACAGTCAGATACGCAGTATTTT	CASREAPQSDTQYF
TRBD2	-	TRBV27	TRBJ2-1	TGTGCCAGCAGTATGCTAGCGGGAGCCAATGAGCAGTTCTTC	CASSMLAGANEQFF
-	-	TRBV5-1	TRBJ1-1	TGCGCCAGCAGCTTGTCGACAGATGAGAACACTGAAGCTTTCTTT	CASSLSTDENTEAFF
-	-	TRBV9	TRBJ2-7	TGTGCCAGCAGCCCCCGGACCCTGTCGCCGGGAGAGCAGTACTTC	CASSPRTLSPGEQYF
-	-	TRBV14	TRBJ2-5	TGTGCCAGCAGCCAACGACTCCAGACCCAGTACTTC	CASSQRLQTQYF
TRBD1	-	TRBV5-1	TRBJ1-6	TGCGCCAGCAGCAATAAGACAGGGGGCTCCTATAATTCCCCCCTCCACTTT	CASSNKTGGSYNSPLHF